The 10 T cell receptor beta chains below all came from one sample that was sequenced in a study of blood T cells in healthy people across ages. Alongside a J-beta primer mix, a sample-barcoded 5' primer served in a second PCR lasting 7 to 11 cycles. One entry per CDR3 protein results from TCRdb running MiXCR on the 5' RACE reads. The profile shows hundreds of thousands of distinct CDR3 sequences, approximately 29% of them singletons. The sequenced material came from blood. Receptors were obtained from a woman older than 75 in good health.

V is TRBV18 and J is TRBJ1-1; unclear D gene. Trimming shortened V by 6 bases and J by 1 base, and 12 bases separated the two germline ends. The CDR3 totals 14 residues. In germline, CDR1 is KGHSH, CDR2 LQKENI. The CDR3 region is CASSPAGRNTEAFF. The CDR3 nucleotides are TGTGCCAGCTCTCCCGCCGGCAGGAACACTGAAGCTTTCTTT.

This clonotype was seen repeatedly, ten times or more. J is TRBJ1-5 and V is TRBV6-5; 9 nucleotides align to TRBD1. Germline V gene sequence: CDR1 MNHEY, CDR2 SVGAGI. The CDR3 consists of 13 residues. J was trimmed by 4 bases and V by 6 bases; bases with no gene match: 1. The DNA for the CDR3 is TGTGCCAGCAGACAGGGGGCGAATCAGCCCCAGCATTTT. It codes for CASRQGANQPQHF.

The chain combines TRBV12-3 or TRBV12-4 with TRBJ2-1, with TRBD2 matching over 8 bases. The V segment lost 6 bases and the J segment 5 bases; nucleotides outside the gene matches: 9. CDR3 length equals 15 residues. CDR3 in DNA: TGTGCCAGCAGCCCCGGGGGGGAAAATAACAATGAGCAGTTCTTC. The encoded protein is CASSPGGENNNEQFF.

The chain combines TRBV6-6 with TRBJ1-5; 8 bases are shared with TRBD1. The CDR3 runs 15 residues. The J segment lost 8 bases and the V segment lost 5 bases, leaving 11 bases of the junction unmatched. Germline-derived CDR1 and CDR2 are MNHNY and SVGAGI (reference sequence). The CDR3 protein is CASSRDIRGPEPQHF. The CDR3 DNA is TGTGCCAGCAGTCGGGATATCAGGGGGCCGGAGCCCCAGCATTTT.

This clonotype was seen repeatedly, ten times or more. The junction departs from the called germline gene at one end, perhaps through a read error. The V and J genes are TRBV7-7 and TRBJ2-5; TRBD1 aligns across 8 bases. The CDR3 is made up of 15 amino acids. The germline CDR1 and CDR2 sequences are SSHAT and FNYEAQ (reference sequence). In nucleotides, the CDR3 is TGTGCTAGCAGCTTAGGGGCAGGGGGCCGGGAGACCCAGTACTTC. It codes for CASSLGAGGRETQYF.

Remarks on this clonotype: A much more abundant neighbour one base away suggests this may be a read error. V gene TRBV12-3 or TRBV12-4 combines with J gene TRBJ1-4; D perhaps matches TRBD1 (6 bases). CDR3 length: 15 amino acids. The V end lost 5 bases, the J end lost 12 bases, and 22 bases lay between the germline ends. DNA for the CDR3: TGTGCCAGCAGTATCCGGACAGTAGTTAATGGGGAACTGTTTTTT. Amino acids: CASSIRTVVNGELFF.

This clonotype was counted many times. V and J are TRBV4-3 and TRBJ2-7; 7 bases are a match to TRBD1. The germline V gene has CDR1 LGHNA and CDR2 YSLEER. The CDR3 covers 14 residues. The junction had 5 bases not matched to a gene; V was cut back by 3 bases and J by 3 bases. As DNA, the CDR3 is TGCGCCAGCAGCCACGGTGACAGGGACTACGAGCAGTACTTC. Translated, it gives CASSHGDRDYEQYF.

The table lists this clonotype with a few counts. The chain recombines TRBV6-4 with TRBJ1-1; weak D call: TRBD1 (5 bases). CDR1 and CDR2 (germline): MRHNA, SNTAGT. This CDR3 comprises 13 residues. Trimming cost V 3 bases and J 8 bases, with 13 bases left between them. Here the CDR3 DNA reads TGTGCCAGCAGTGAAGTTTTTGGGGGAGAAGCTTTCTTT. It encodes CASSEVFGGEAFF.

This clonotype came up many times. Just one base apart from a much larger clone, this may be a read error. The rearrangement joins TRBV5-1 to TRBJ2-7; D remains ambiguous. The CDR3 contains 14 residues. V was cut by 3 bases and J by 4 bases, with 14 bases left in between. Germline CDR1 and CDR2: SGHRS and YFSETQ. The CDR3 here is CASSWQTTNYEQYF. The CDR3 nucleotides are TGCGCCAGCAGCTGGCAGACGACGAATTACGAGCAGTACTTC.

In this sample, this clonotype turned up many times. The chain links TRBV11-1 to TRBJ2-5; 7 bases are a match to TRBD2. Germline V gene data show CDR1 as SGHAT and CDR2 as FQDESV (reference sequence). V shed 3 bases, J shed 3 bases, and the junction held 7 bases outside the gene matches. The CDR3 consists of 15 residues. Written as DNA, the CDR3 is TGTGCCAGCAGCTTGGGCGGGACTACCAAAGAGACCCAGTACTTC. Translated: CASSLGGTTKETQYF.